This TCR beta chain comes out of a study of blood T cell repertoires in COVID-19. Study information: Collection of acute and convalescent COVID-19 samples took place in the United States, Italy and Spain. The analysed material was cDNA or gDNA that came from T cells, B-cell-depleted T cells, or PBMCs.

Recruited during active infection, patients (from Seattle) were subsequently followed longitudinally. CDR1 and CDR2 (germline): MNHNY, SVGAGI (reference sequence). The V gene end was trimmed by 2 bases and the J gene end by 7 bases; junction bases not matched to a gene: 4. This CDR3 has 15 amino acids. Study processing details: Nucleated cell counts were estimated from reference gene primer amplification. TCRdb's copy holds only in-frame clones and misses some; the assay was immunoSEQ multiplex PCR. D and trimming were read from the DNA, whereas the V and J calls and clone size are those reported in that table. Of roughly 200,000 clones listed, roughly 84% are singletons.

The receptor was derived from a middle-aged man with COVID-19, enrolled during active disease. The sample consisted of peripheral blood. The chain links TRBV6-6 to TRBJ1-4; 10 bases are shared with TRBD1. The CDR3 is CASSYGTGVGEKLFF. The CDR3, as DNA: TGTGCCAGCAGTTACGGGACAGGGGTCGGTGAAAAACTGTTTTTT.